Listed below are T cell receptor beta chains from one sample, sequenced in a study of response to subunit inactivated influenza vaccine. Via MiXCR, TCRdb re-called the RT-PCR reads, giving one row per CDR3 protein. The data show under 200,000 distinct CDR3 sequences, with around 12% seen just once and 25% to 30% held by the top ten. In addition, the sample was reused for a study of T cells expressing NK-cell markers.

The sample was CD8+ T cells sorted from PBMCs, taken 11 to 12 days after vaccination. The receptors shown here come from a middle-aged man who received an inactivated influenza vaccine. The CDR3 runs from the conserved cysteine through the conserved F or W. D genes are given only for firm matches. Size is stated for part of the rows, as once, few or many counts, or as a class when the clone is expanded.

V,D,J,size,DNA,CDR3
TRBV7-9,NA,TRBJ2-7,few,TGTGCCAGCAGCTCGACAGTACTGATCTCCTACGAGCAGTACTTC,CASSSTVLISYEQYF
TRBV12-3/TRBV12-4,TRBD1,TRBJ2-7,NA,TGTGCCAGCAGACCGGGACAGGGGATTCGCGAGCAGTACTTC,CASRPGQGIREQYF
TRBV4-3,NA,TRBJ1-4,many,TGCGCCAGCAGCCCTTATACGGGTGCAACTAATGAAAAACTGTTTTTT,CASSPYTGATNEKLFF
TRBV4-1,NA,TRBJ2-3,few,TGCGCCAGCAGCCAAGTTGGCTACACAGATACGCAGTATTTT,CASSQVGYTDTQYF
TRBV7-8,NA,TRBJ2-3,few,TGTGCCAGCCGCCAACGGAGACTAGATCGCACAGATACGCAGTATTTT,CASRQRRLDRTDTQYF
TRBV12-3/TRBV12-4,NA,TRBJ1-1,few,TGTGCCAGCAGTGTAGAAACAGGGAACACTGAAGCTTTCTTT,CASSVETGNTEAFF
TRBV6-2/TRBV6-3,TRBD1,TRBJ1-6,few,TGTGCCAGCAGCTACCGGGACAGGGAAGTCTCACCCCTCCACTTT,CASSYRDREVSPLHF
TRBV24-1,TRBD2,TRBJ2-1,NA,TGTGCCACCAGTGATTCGGCCGGGACTAGCGGCTCTTGGGAGCAGTTCTTC,CATSDSAGTSGSWEQFF
TRBV28,NA,TRBJ1-5,few,TGTGCCAGCAGTTTATTTCGGGGGGCGACGCCCCAGCATTTT,CASSLFRGATPQHF
TRBV7-2,NA,TRBJ2-3,NA,TGTGCCAGCAGCCACAGGGATTTAAGGGCAGATACGCAGTATTTT,CASSHRDLRADTQYF
TRBV24-1,NA,TRBJ1-2,few,TGTGCCACCAGTGAAGGCAGGAGCTATGGCTACACCTTC,CATSEGRSYGYTF
TRBV18,NA,TRBJ2-5,few,TGTGCCAGCTCACCCCAACAAGAGACCCAGTACTTC,CASSPQQETQYF
TRBV5-5,NA,TRBJ2-1,few,TGTGCCAGCAGCTCGATGGACGGAAACAATGAGCAGTTCTTC,CASSSMDGNNEQFF
TRBV5-8,TRBD1,TRBJ1-1,many,TGTGCCAGCAGCGCGGGACAGGGGGCGGAAGCTTTCTTT,CASSAGQGAEAFF
TRBV10-3,NA,TRBJ2-5,NA,TGTGCCATCAGTGAGTCGGGGGGTCCCGGAGAGACCCAGTACTTC,CAISESGGPGETQYF
TRBV6-2/TRBV6-3,NA,TRBJ2-1,few,TGTGCCAGCAACTTGGGGGGAGGCTACAATGAGCAGTTCTTC,CASNLGGGYNEQFF
TRBV4-2,NA,TRBJ1-1,many,TGTGCCAGCAGCCAAGAGTCACACAATGAAGCTTTCTTT,CASSQESHNEAFF
TRBV6-5,TRBD1,TRBJ1-6,NA,TGTGCCAGCAGTAACGGGGACAGGGATGGGTCACCCCTCCACTTT,CASSNGDRDGSPLHF
TRBV7-9,NA,TRBJ2-1,NA,TGTGCCAGCAGCTTAGTTCCCCCGGGTTACAATGAGCAGTTCTTC,CASSLVPPGYNEQFF
TRBV28,NA,TRBJ2-1,few,TGTGCCAGCAGTTTGGGACTTGGTTTCGGTGAGCAGTTCTTC,CASSLGLGFGEQFF
TRBV11-2,NA,TRBJ2-5,many,TGTGCCAGCAGCTTAGTCGCAGCCCAAGAGACCCAGTACTTC,CASSLVAAQETQYF
TRBV5-6,TRBD1,TRBJ2-7,few,TGTGCCAGCAGCCTGATGACAGGGGGCCATCACGAGCAGTACTTC,CASSLMTGGHHEQYF